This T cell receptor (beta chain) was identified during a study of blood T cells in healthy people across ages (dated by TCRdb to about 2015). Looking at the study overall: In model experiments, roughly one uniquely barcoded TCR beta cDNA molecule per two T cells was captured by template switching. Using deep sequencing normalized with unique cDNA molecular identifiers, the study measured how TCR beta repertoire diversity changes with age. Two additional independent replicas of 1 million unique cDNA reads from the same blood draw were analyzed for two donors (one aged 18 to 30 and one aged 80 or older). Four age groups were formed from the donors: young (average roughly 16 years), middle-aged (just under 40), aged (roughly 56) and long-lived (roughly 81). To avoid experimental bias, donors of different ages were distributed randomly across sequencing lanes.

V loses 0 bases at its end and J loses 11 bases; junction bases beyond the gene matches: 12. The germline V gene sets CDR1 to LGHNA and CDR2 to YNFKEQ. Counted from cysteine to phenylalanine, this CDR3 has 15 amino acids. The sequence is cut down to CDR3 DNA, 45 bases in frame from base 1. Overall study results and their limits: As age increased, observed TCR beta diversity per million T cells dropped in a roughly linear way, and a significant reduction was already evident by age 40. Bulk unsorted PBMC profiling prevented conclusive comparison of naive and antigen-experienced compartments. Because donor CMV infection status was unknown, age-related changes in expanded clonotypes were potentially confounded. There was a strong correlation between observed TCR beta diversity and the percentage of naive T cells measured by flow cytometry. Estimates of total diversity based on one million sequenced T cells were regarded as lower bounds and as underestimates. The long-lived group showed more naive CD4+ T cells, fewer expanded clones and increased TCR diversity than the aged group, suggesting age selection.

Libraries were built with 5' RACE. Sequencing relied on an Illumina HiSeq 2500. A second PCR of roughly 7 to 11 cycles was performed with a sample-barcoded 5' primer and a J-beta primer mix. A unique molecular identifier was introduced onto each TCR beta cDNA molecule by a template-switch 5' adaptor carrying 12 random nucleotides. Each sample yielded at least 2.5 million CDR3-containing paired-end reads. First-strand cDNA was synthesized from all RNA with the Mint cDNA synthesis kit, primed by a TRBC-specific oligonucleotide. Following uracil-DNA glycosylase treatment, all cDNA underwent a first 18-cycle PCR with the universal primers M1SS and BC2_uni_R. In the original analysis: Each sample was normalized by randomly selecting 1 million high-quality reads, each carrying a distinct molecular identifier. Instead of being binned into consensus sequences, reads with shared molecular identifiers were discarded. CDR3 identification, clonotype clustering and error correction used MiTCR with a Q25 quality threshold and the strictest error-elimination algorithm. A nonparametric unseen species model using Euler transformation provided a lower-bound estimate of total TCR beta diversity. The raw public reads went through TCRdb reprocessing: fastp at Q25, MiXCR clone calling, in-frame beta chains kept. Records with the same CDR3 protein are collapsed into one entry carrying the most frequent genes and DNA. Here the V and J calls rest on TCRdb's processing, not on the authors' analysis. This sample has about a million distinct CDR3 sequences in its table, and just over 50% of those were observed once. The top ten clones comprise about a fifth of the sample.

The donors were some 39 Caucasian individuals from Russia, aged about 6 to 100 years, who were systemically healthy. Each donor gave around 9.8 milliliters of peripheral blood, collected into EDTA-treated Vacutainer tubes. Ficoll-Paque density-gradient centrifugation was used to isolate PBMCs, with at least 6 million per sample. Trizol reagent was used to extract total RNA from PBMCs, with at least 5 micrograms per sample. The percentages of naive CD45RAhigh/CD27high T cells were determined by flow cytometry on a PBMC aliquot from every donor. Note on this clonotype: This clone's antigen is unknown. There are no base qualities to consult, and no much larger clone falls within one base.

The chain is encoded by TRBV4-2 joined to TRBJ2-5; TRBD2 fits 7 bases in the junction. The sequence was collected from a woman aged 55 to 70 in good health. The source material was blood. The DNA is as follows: TGTGCCAGCAGCCAAGAGTTAGCGGGCTACAATGAGCAGTACTTC. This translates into CASSQELAGYNEQYF.